A selection of T cell receptor beta chains follows, all from one sample in a study of response to subunit inactivated influenza vaccine. MiXCR, applied by TCRdb to the RT-PCR reads, yields one record per CDR3 protein. The sample records about 830,000 distinct CDR3 sequences, 18% being singletons. The material sequenced was PBMCs from blood, taken 4 to 6 days after vaccination. These receptors were obtained from a man aged 45-65 years who received an inactivated influenza vaccine. Both conserved end residues are part of each CDR3. The order of the fields is D gene, CDR3 length, clone size, J gene, V gene, CDR3 DNA, CDR3 protein. The D gene is left open where the match is weak. The size of a clone is reported for some rows only, either as once, few or many, or as a class for expanded clones.

D: NA; length: 16; size: few; J: TRBJ2-3; V: TRBV5-1; DNA: TGCGCCAGCAGCACACTAGGACCAGGGGGGGGAGATACGCAGTATTTT; CDR3: CASSTLGPGGGDTQYF
D: NA; length: 15; size: few; J: TRBJ2-6; V: TRBV6-5; DNA: TGTGCCAGCAGTTACTTCCCCTCCGGGGCCAACGTCCTGACTTTC; CDR3: CASSYFPSGANVLTF
D: TRBD1; length: 14; size: NA; J: TRBJ1-4; V: TRBV28; DNA: TGTGCCACTGTAGAGGGACAGGGCCTTGAAAAACTGTTTTTT; CDR3: CATVEGQGLEKLFF
D: TRBD2; length: 13; size: many; J: TRBJ2-1; V: TRBV5-1; DNA: TGCGCCAGCAGCTTGGGACTAGCAAATGAGCAGTTCTTC; CDR3: CASSLGLANEQFF
D: TRBD1; length: 13; size: few; J: TRBJ2-7; V: TRBV7-9; DNA: TGTGCCAGCAGCAAGGGGGCGCGTTACGAGCAGTACTTC; CDR3: CASSKGARYEQYF
D: TRBD1; length: 13; size: few; J: TRBJ2-2; V: TRBV11-2; DNA: TGTGCCCAACGGACAGGGGGCGCGGGGGAGCTGTTTTTT; CDR3: CAQRTGGAGELFF
D: NA; length: 12; size: NA; J: TRBJ2-1; V: TRBV7-9; DNA: TGTGCCAGCAGCTTAGGTATACGGGAGCAGTTCTTC; CDR3: CASSLGIREQFF
D: NA; length: 13; size: NA; J: TRBJ2-7; V: TRBV12-3/TRBV12-4; DNA: TGTGCCAGCAGTTTAGGGACCAGGTTAGGGCAGTACTTC; CDR3: CASSLGTRLGQYF
D: NA; length: 13; size: few; J: TRBJ2-1; V: TRBV24-1; DNA: TGTGCCACCAGTGACTCGGGACACGCGGAGCAGTTCTTC; CDR3: CATSDSGHAEQFF
D: NA; length: 13; size: few; J: TRBJ1-1; V: TRBV7-9; DNA: TGTGCCAGCAGCTTAAATGCCGGGAAAGAAGCTTTCTTT; CDR3: CASSLNAGKEAFF
D: TRBD1; length: 15; size: NA; J: TRBJ1-1; V: TRBV5-1; DNA: TGCGCCAGCAGCACAATGACAGGGCGCGGCACTGAAGCTTTCTTT; CDR3: CASSTMTGRGTEAFF
D: NA; length: 14; size: NA; J: TRBJ2-7; V: TRBV29-1; DNA: TGCAGCGTCGAGTTAAAGGGGGGGGAGTACGAGCAGTACTTC; CDR3: CSVELKGGEYEQYF
D: NA; length: 20; size: NA; J: TRBJ2-6; V: TRBV2; DNA: TGTGCCAGCAGTGAAGGCTCGTTTCCACAGGGCCTCTCTGGGGCCAACGTCCTGACTTTC; CDR3: CASSEGSFPQGLSGANVLTF
D: NA; length: 16; size: NA; J: TRBJ2-4; V: TRBV11-1; DNA: TGTGCCAGCAGCGTCCTGTATGCTGGCGCCAAAAACATTCAGTACTTC; CDR3: CASSVLYAGAKNIQYF
D: NA; length: 15; size: NA; J: TRBJ1-1; V: TRBV20-1; DNA: TGCAGTGCTAGAAAATCCGGGACTTCGAACACTGAAGCTTTCTTT; CDR3: CSARKSGTSNTEAFF
D: TRBD1; length: 18; size: NA; J: TRBJ2-3; V: TRBV7-8; DNA: TGTGCCAGCAGCGGACAAAACAGGGGGCTGGGTCGCACAGATACGCAGTATTTT; CDR3: CASSGQNRGLGRTDTQYF
D: TRBD2; length: 15; size: NA; J: TRBJ2-3; V: TRBV11-2; DNA: TGTGCCAGCAGCTTAGCTAGCGGGGTCCCAGATACGCAGTATTTT; CDR3: CASSLASGVPDTQYF
D: NA; length: 16; size: NA; J: TRBJ2-4; V: TRBV4-3; DNA: TGCGCCAGCAGCCAAGATCATAGCAGGGGCAAAAACATTCAGTACTTC; CDR3: CASSQDHSRGKNIQYF
D: NA; length: 16; size: many; J: TRBJ2-1; V: TRBV24-1; DNA: TGTGCCACCAGTGAACCCATAGGCGGGTTAGTCAATGAGCAGTTCTTC; CDR3: CATSEPIGGLVNEQFF
D: NA; length: 14; size: NA; J: TRBJ2-3; V: TRBV5-1; DNA: TGCGCCAGCAGCTCCTCTGGACCAGGGGATACGCAGTATTTT; CDR3: CASSSSGPGDTQYF
D: NA; length: 14; size: many; J: TRBJ2-1; V: TRBV10-3; DNA: TGTGCCATCAGTGAGTCGGGCCGAAACAATGAGCAGTTCTTC; CDR3: CAISESGRNNEQFF
D: NA; length: 14; size: NA; J: TRBJ1-6; V: TRBV20-1; DNA: TGCAGTGCCCTTCCGGGTGACTTTAATTCACCCCTCCACTTT; CDR3: CSALPGDFNSPLHF
D: NA; length: 14; size: few; J: TRBJ1-4; V: TRBV5-1; DNA: TGCGCCAGCAGCGTATCAGGGGCGGGAGAAAAACTGTTTTTT; CDR3: CASSVSGAGEKLFF
D: NA; length: 13; size: NA; J: TRBJ2-1; V: TRBV20-1; DNA: TGCAGTGAGCTGCGGCGGGCCGTCAATGAGCAGTTCTTC; CDR3: CSELRRAVNEQFF
D: NA; length: 13; size: NA; J: TRBJ2-5; V: TRBV15; DNA: TGTGCCACCAGGCGGGGCGTTGACGAGACCCAGTACTTC; CDR3: CATRRGVDETQYF
D: TRBD1; length: 17; size: few; J: TRBJ1-5; V: TRBV5-1; DNA: TGCGCCAGCATCCTTTGTCCCGGGACAGGGGCGTTAAAGCCCCAGCATTTT; CDR3: CASILCPGTGALKPQHF
D: TRBD1; length: 14; size: few; J: TRBJ1-5; V: TRBV15; DNA: TGTGCCACCAGCACGGACAGGGTCAATCAGCCCCAGCATTTT; CDR3: CATSTDRVNQPQHF
D: TRBD2; length: 16; size: few; J: TRBJ2-5; V: TRBV25-1; DNA: TGTGCCAGCAGTGAATGGTCGGGAGGGCTACTAGAGACCCAGTACTTC; CDR3: CASSEWSGGLLETQYF
D: NA; length: 13; size: few; J: TRBJ1-1; V: TRBV29-1; DNA: TGCAGCGTTGTACGGGGGGCGAACACTGAAGCTTTCTTT; CDR3: CSVVRGANTEAFF
D: TRBD1; length: 18; size: many; J: TRBJ2-7; V: TRBV7-6; DNA: TGTGCCAGCAGCTTGGGGGTTACCGGGACAGGGGCGCTCGGCGAGCAGTACTTC; CDR3: CASSLGVTGTGALGEQYF
D: NA; length: 14; size: few; J: TRBJ2-5; V: TRBV5-1; DNA: TGCGCCAGCAGCGGGGGACTTTCCCAAGAGACCCAGTACTTC; CDR3: CASSGGLSQETQYF
D: NA; length: 13; size: NA; J: TRBJ2-7; V: TRBV12-3/TRBV12-4; DNA: TGTGCCAGCAGTTGGGGGGGGCCGTACGAGCAGTACTTC; CDR3: CASSWGGPYEQYF
D: TRBD1; length: 15; size: many; J: TRBJ2-5; V: TRBV14; DNA: TGTGCCAGCAGCCAAGGGCCAGGGGGCAAGGAGACCCAGTACTTC; CDR3: CASSQGPGGKETQYF
D: NA; length: 16; size: many; J: TRBJ2-1; V: TRBV9; DNA: TGTGCCAGCAGCGTAGAACCGATGGGACCTTACAATGAGCAGTTCTTC; CDR3: CASSVEPMGPYNEQFF
D: TRBD1; length: 19; size: few; J: TRBJ2-6; V: TRBV15; DNA: TGTGCCACCAGCGGTTACCTCGGGACAGGGGGTTCTGGGGCCAACGTCCTGACTTTC; CDR3: CATSGYLGTGGSGANVLTF
D: TRBD1; length: 14; size: NA; J: TRBJ2-7; V: TRBV3-1; DNA: TGTGCCAGCAGCCAAGATTTAAGACAGGGGAGGCAGTACTTC; CDR3: CASSQDLRQGRQYF
D: NA; length: 16; size: many; J: TRBJ2-7; V: TRBV4-2; DNA: TGTGCCAGCAGCCAAGATTTTGATGGACCTCCACGAAGAAGGTACTTC; CDR3: CASSQDFDGPPRRRYF
D: NA; length: 17; size: NA; J: TRBJ1-1; V: TRBV12-3/TRBV12-4; DNA: TGTGCCAGCAGTTTTATAGCGTCGGCAGGGCATGGCACTGAAGCTTTCTTT; CDR3: CASSFIASAGHGTEAFF
D: NA; length: 13; size: NA; J: TRBJ2-7; V: TRBV7-3; DNA: TGTGCCAGCAGCTTAAGTGACCACAACGAGCAGTACTTC; CDR3: CASSLSDHNEQYF
D: TRBD1; length: 16; size: NA; J: TRBJ2-3; V: TRBV19; DNA: TGTGCCAGTAGAGGTGACAGGGGGGATTTCACAGATACGCAGTATTTT; CDR3: CASRGDRGDFTDTQYF
D: TRBD1; length: 16; size: NA; J: TRBJ2-1; V: TRBV27; DNA: TGTGCCAGCAGTAGATGGACAGGGGGGAGGCTGGATGAGCAGTTCTTC; CDR3: CASSRWTGGRLDEQFF
D: TRBD1; length: 14; size: NA; J: TRBJ2-1; V: TRBV5-1; DNA: TGCGCCAGCAGCTCCGGACAGGTCCCGGATGAGCAGTTCTTC; CDR3: CASSSGQVPDEQFF
D: NA; length: 12; size: few; J: TRBJ2-2; V: TRBV29-1; DNA: TGCAGCGTCGGCTCGGGTACCGGGGAGCTGTTTTTT; CDR3: CSVGSGTGELFF
D: NA; length: 13; size: NA; J: TRBJ1-5; V: TRBV11-2; DNA: TGTGCCAGCAGCTTAGATATGGTTCAGCCCCAGCATTTT; CDR3: CASSLDMVQPQHF
D: TRBD1; length: 13; size: few; J: TRBJ1-1; V: TRBV7-3; DNA: TGTGCCAGCAGTAGACAGGGTGTTCGTGAAGCTTTCTTT; CDR3: CASSRQGVREAFF
D: NA; length: 14; size: few; J: TRBJ2-3; V: TRBV15; DNA: TGTGCCACCAGCCGGGGGGCTAGCACAGATACGCAGTATTTT; CDR3: CATSRGASTDTQYF
D: TRBD2; length: 14; size: few; J: TRBJ2-1; V: TRBV10-3; DNA: TGTGCCATCAGTGTGGGCGGGGGTGGAAATGAGCAGTTCTTC; CDR3: CAISVGGGGNEQFF
D: TRBD2; length: 15; size: NA; J: TRBJ2-1; V: TRBV20-1; DNA: TGCAGTGCTCCCGTAGCGGGGGATTTGTACAATGAGCAGTTCTTC; CDR3: CSAPVAGDLYNEQFF
D: NA; length: 13; size: many; J: TRBJ2-7; V: TRBV7-9; DNA: TGTGCCAGCAGCGGAACATCCGCCTACGAGCAGTACTTC; CDR3: CASSGTSAYEQYF
D: TRBD1; length: 17; size: few; J: TRBJ2-3; V: TRBV2; DNA: TGTGCCAGCAGTGGAAGCCTGACAGGGCTCGGCACAGATACGCAGTATTTT; CDR3: CASSGSLTGLGTDTQYF
D: NA; length: 16; size: once; J: TRBJ2-2; V: TRBV4-3; DNA: TGCGCCAGCAGCCAAGTCGCCGCTACGAACACCGGGGAGCTGTTTTTT; CDR3: CASSQVAATNTGELFF
D: NA; length: 15; size: few; J: TRBJ2-5; V: TRBV29-1; DNA: TGCAGCGTTGTATATAGGGGGACACTACAAGAGACCCAGTACTTC; CDR3: CSVVYRGTLQETQYF
D: NA; length: 12; size: few; J: TRBJ2-2; V: TRBV5-1; DNA: TGCGCCAGCAGGCAAGTCACCGGGGAGCTGTTTTTT; CDR3: CASRQVTGELFF
D: NA; length: 13; size: NA; J: TRBJ2-7; V: TRBV10-3; DNA: TGTGCCATCAGTGAGGGATACTCCTACGAGCAGTACTTC; CDR3: CAISEGYSYEQYF
D: NA; length: 15; size: few; J: TRBJ2-7; V: TRBV7-6; DNA: TGTGCCAGCAGCGTATCGGGACTGGGCATCTACGAGCAGTACTTC; CDR3: CASSVSGLGIYEQYF